This T cell receptor beta chain was captured by sequencing in a study of T cells in Graves' hyperthyroidism and ophthalmopathy. Whole-study findings and limits: Blood samples included most of the expanded thyroid clonotypes exceeding 0.001.

This clonotype was observed at least ten times. The antigen is not known. Using RNA transcripts as the source, TCR beta CDR3 regions were amplified. The HTBI set primed first-round TCR CDR3 RT-PCR. TCRdb analysed the multiplex PCR reads with MiXCR anew, one entry per CDR3 protein. Of hundreds of thousands of distinct CDR3 sequences in the sample, under 60% were seen once. The patients, who ranged from 18 to 65 in age, presented with newly diagnosed hyperthyroidism lasting under 2 months. The study excluded patients with uncontrolled infection, other autoimmune disease, pregnancy or lactation. The ends were cut back, 2 bases at V and 3 bases at J, with 4 bases in the middle. CDR1 and CDR2 (germline): SEHNR, FQNEAQ (reference sequence). The CDR3 length is 12 residues.

The sample taken for sequencing was peripheral blood or thyroid tissue (not recorded which). This sequence was found in a young woman with Graves' hyperthyroidism. The V gene is TRBV7-9, the J gene TRBJ1-2, with no clear D. The CDR3 spells CASSLKDYGYTF. The CDR3 nucleotides are TGTGCCAGCAGCTTAAAGGACTATGGCTACACCTTC.